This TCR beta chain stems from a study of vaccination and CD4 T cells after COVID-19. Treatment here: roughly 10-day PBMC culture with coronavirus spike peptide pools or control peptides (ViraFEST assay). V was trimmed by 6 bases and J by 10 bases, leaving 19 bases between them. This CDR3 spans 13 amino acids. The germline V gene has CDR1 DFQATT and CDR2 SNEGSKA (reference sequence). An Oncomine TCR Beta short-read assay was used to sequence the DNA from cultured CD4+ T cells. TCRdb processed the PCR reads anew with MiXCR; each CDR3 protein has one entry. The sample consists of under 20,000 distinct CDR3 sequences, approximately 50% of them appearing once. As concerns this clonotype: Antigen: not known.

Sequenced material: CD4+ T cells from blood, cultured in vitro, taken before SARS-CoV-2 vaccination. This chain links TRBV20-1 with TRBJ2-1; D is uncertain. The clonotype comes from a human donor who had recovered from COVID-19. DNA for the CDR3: TGCAGTGCCACGGGCGACCCGAATAGGGAGCAGTTCTTC. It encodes CSATGDPNREQFF.